This is a list of T cell receptor beta chains from one sample in a study of cytomegalovirus exposure and HLA in healthy donors. The method was immunoSEQ multiplex PCR; TCRdb's version includes in-frame clones alone and lacks a portion of them. The repertoire has 250,000 to 350,000 clones, roughly 90% of them found once; the top ten carry about 0.9%. Specimen: PBMCs. Receptors were obtained from a woman between 18 and 29 years old in good health and CMV-seronegative. The CDR3 runs from the conserved cysteine through the conserved F or W. D genes are given only for firm matches. The size of a clone is reported for some rows only, either as once, few or many, or as a class for expanded clones.

j_call clone_size d_call v_call cdr3_aa cdr3_nt
TRBJ2-1 . . TRBV7-3 CASSLGPGHEQFF TGTGCCAGCAGCTTAGGCCCTGGGCATGAGCAGTTCTTC
TRBJ2-7 . . TRBV2 CASSDLVAAYEQYF TGTGCCAGCAGTGACTTGGTCGCAGCCTACGAGCAGTACTTC
TRBJ1-1 once . TRBV7-2 CASSLVSRVQGTEAFF TGTGCCAGCAGCTTAGTTTCGAGGGTGCAAGGCACTGAAGCTTTCTTT
TRBJ2-7 . TRBD2 TRBV7-9 CASSSLAGGPYEQYF TGTGCCAGCAGCTCTTTAGCGGGAGGGCCCTACGAGCAGTACTTC
TRBJ1-4 . TRBD1 TRBV15 CATSSTGDRPTNEKLFF TGTGCCACCAGCTCAACAGGGGACCGTCCAACTAATGAAAAACTGTTTTTT
TRBJ2-3 . TRBD1 TRBV9 CASSLAGGRFTDTQYF TGTGCCAGCAGCCTGGCAGGGGGAAGGTTCACAGATACGCAGTATTTT
TRBJ2-1 once . TRBV6-5 CASSPVWGAYNEQFF TGTGCCAGCAGTCCGGTATGGGGAGCCTACAATGAGCAGTTCTTC
TRBJ2-7 . . TRBV5-4 CASSLQGDEQYF TGTGCCAGCAGCTTACAGGGAGACGAGCAGTACTTC
TRBJ2-2 . . TRBV7-2 CASSLGTPNTGELFF TGTGCCAGCAGCCTAGGGACACCAAACACCGGGGAGCTGTTTTTT
TRBJ1-2 . TRBD1 TRBV7-9 CASSLGQGGGGYTF TGTGCCAGCAGCTTGGGACAGGGAGGCGGTGGCTACACCTTC
TRBJ2-1 . . TRBV6-5 CASSYSGLGRDNEQFF TGTGCCAGCAGTTACTCGGGCCTTGGCAGGGACAATGAGCAGTTCTTC
TRBJ2-7 few TRBD2 TRBV6-6 CATSSLGGEQYF TGTGCCACCTCGTCATTGGGGGGGGAGCAGTACTTC
TRBJ1-1 . . TRBV27 CASMFIRQANTEAFF TGTGCCAGCATGTTTATACGACAGGCGAACACTGAAGCTTTCTTT
TRBJ2-7 . . TRBV5-1 CASSLGGGIRSYEQYF TGCGCCAGCAGCCTGGGGGGAGGCATACGTTCCTACGAGCAGTACTTC
TRBJ1-2 . TRBD1 TRBV30 CAWAPHRGQGGYTF TGTGCCTGGGCCCCTCATAGGGGACAGGGTGGCTACACCTTC
TRBJ1-5 . TRBD1 TRBV19 CASSIDAGTAQPQHF TGTGCCAGTAGTATAGATGCCGGGACAGCCCAGCCCCAGCATTTT
TRBJ2-3 . . TRBV27 CASSSRQFPSADTQYF TGTGCCAGCAGTTCCAGACAGTTCCCCTCCGCAGATACGCAGTATTTT
TRBJ2-7 once . TRBV5-1 CASSPGYEQYF TGCGCCAGCAGCCCAGGTTACGAGCAGTACTTC
TRBJ1-4 . TRBD1 TRBV28 CASSLITPDRGVEKLFF TGTGCCAGCAGTTTGATAACCCCGGACAGGGGCGTTGAAAAACTGTTTTTT
TRBJ2-3 . TRBD2 TRBV19 CASKREGLTDTQYF TGTGCCAGTAAACGGGAGGGCCTCACAGATACGCAGTATTTT
TRBJ1-2 . . TRBV28 CASSPPAPPKGGYTF TGTGCCAGCAGTCCCCCAGCCCCCCCCAAGGGGGGCTACACCTTC
TRBJ1-6 . TRBD1 TRBV28 CASSRGQGGSSYNSPLHF TGTGCCAGCAGCAGGGGACAGGGGGGGTCCTCCTATAATTCACCCCTCCACTTT
TRBJ1-2 . TRBD1 TRBV27 CASSLSQGRSGYTF TGTGCCAGCAGTTTATCACAGGGGCGCTCGGGCTACACCTTC
TRBJ1-6 . TRBD1 TRBV30 CACGQGSSPLHF TGTGCCTGCGGACAGGGTTCTTCACCCCTCCACTTT
TRBJ2-5 . TRBD2 TRBV2 CASSRLAGLETQYF TGTGCCAGCAGTCGACTAGCGGGATTGGAGACCCAGTACTTC
TRBJ2-5 . TRBD1 TRBV2 CASSLGQKVQRETQYF TGTGCCAGCAGTCTGGGACAGAAGGTCCAAAGGGAGACCCAGTACTTC
TRBJ1-1 . . TRBV28 CASTSRGFGEAFF TGTGCCAGCACCTCCAGGGGATTTGGGGAAGCTTTCTTT
TRBJ1-1 . TRBD1 TRBV19 CASRPGQANTEAFF TGTGCCAGTAGACCTGGACAGGCCAACACTGAAGCTTTCTTT
TRBJ2-7 . . TRBV28 CASSFSVNYEQYF TGTGCCAGCAGTTTTTCTGTAAACTACGAGCAGTACTTC
TRBJ2-3 . . TRBV4-3 CASSLDSSTDTQYF TGCGCCAGCAGCCTGGACAGTAGCACAGATACGCAGTATTTT
TRBJ1-4 . . TRBV10-1 CASSEGQGDNEKLFF TGCGCCAGCAGTGAGGGGCAGGGCGATAATGAAAAACTGTTTTTT
TRBJ1-5 . TRBD1 TRBV7-8 CASRRQGDQPQHF TGTGCCAGCAGGCGACAGGGGGATCAGCCCCAGCATTTT
TRBJ1-5 . . TRBV11-2 CASSLGFSGPQHF TGTGCCAGCAGCTTAGGTTTTTCAGGGCCCCAGCATTTT
TRBJ2-5 . TRBD2 TRBV10-2 CASSEREGETQYF TGCGCCAGCAGTGAGCGGGAGGGAGAGACCCAGTACTTC
TRBJ2-1 few . TRBV6-4 CASSSGLDKGDEQFF TGTGCCAGCAGTAGCGGGCTCGACAAGGGTGATGAGCAGTTCTTC
TRBJ1-3 . TRBD1 TRBV28 CASSLAGDRTSGNTIYF TGTGCCAGCAGTTTAGCGGGGGACAGGACCTCTGGAAACACCATATATTTT
TRBJ1-5 once . TRBV18 CASSSKRDQPQHF TGTGCCAGCTCCTCTAAGAGGGATCAGCCCCAGCATTTT
TRBJ2-7 . . TRBV9 CASSGRDTRFIDEQYF TGTGCCAGCAGCGGCCGGGACACCAGATTCATCGACGAGCAGTACTTC
TRBJ1-1 few . TRBV6-6 CVAAATEAFF TGTGTGGCCGCTGCCACTGAAGCTTTCTTT
TRBJ2-3 . TRBD2 TRBV7-3 CASSGLEVTDTQYF TGTGCCAGCAGTGGACTAGAAGTCACAGATACGCAGTATTTT
TRBJ2-1 . TRBD2 TRBV10-3 CAIWGTSGSDEQFF TGTGCCATCTGGGGGACTAGCGGGAGCGATGAGCAGTTCTTC
TRBJ1-2 . . TRBV20-1 CSAREGRGYTF TGCAGTGCTAGAGAGGGGCGCGGCTACACCTTC
TRBJ1-5 . TRBD1 TRBV28 CASKKQGARGNQPQHF TGTGCCAGCAAAAAACAGGGGGCTAGGGGCAATCAGCCCCAGCATTTT
TRBJ2-1 . TRBD2 TRBV4-3 CASSQEGSGRLNEQFF TGCGCCAGCAGCCAAGAGGGTAGCGGGAGGCTTAATGAGCAGTTCTTC
TRBJ2-1 . TRBD2 TRBV28 CASSSPLGTSGRNEQFF TGTGCCAGCAGTTCCCCCCTCGGGACTAGCGGGAGGAATGAGCAGTTCTTC
TRBJ2-1 . . TRBV5-1 CASSFEGEGNEQFF TGCGCCAGCAGCTTTGAGGGAGAGGGCAATGAGCAGTTCTTC
TRBJ1-2 . . TRBV5-1 CASSLAGSQGPWGYTF TGCGCCAGCAGCTTGGCCGGGAGCCAAGGTCCCTGGGGCTACACCTTC
TRBJ1-3 . . TRBV5-1 CASSLGDVAGNTIYF TGCGCCAGCAGCTTAGGAGATGTGGCGGGAAACACCATATATTTT
TRBJ2-1 . TRBD2 TRBV28 CASMLSGDNEQFF TGTGCCAGCATGCTTAGCGGGGACAATGAGCAGTTCTTC
TRBJ1-3 . . TRBV4-1 CASSQDRGGSSGNTIYF TGCGCCAGCAGCCAAGATCGGGGGGGGTCCTCTGGAAACACCATATATTTT
TRBJ2-1 . TRBD2 TRBV9 CASSAGPGLAGGPEQFF TGTGCCAGCAGCGCCGGACCGGGACTAGCGGGAGGGCCTGAGCAGTTCTTC
TRBJ1-1 . . TRBV9 CASSVAVEATNTEAFF TGTGCCAGCAGCGTAGCGGTTGAGGCCACGAACACTGAAGCTTTCTTT